This TCR beta chain came from a study of PD-1 blockade in classical Hodgkin lymphoma. For the study at large: Administration of nivolumab to patients was at 3 mg/kg intravenously every 2 weeks.

Time point noted: cycle 4 day 1 (C4D1), after five to seven weeks of nivolumab. All patients experienced relapse after autologous stem cell transplantation, and brentuximab vedotin exposure was variable. This clone was recorded a few times. Sequenced by immunoSEQ multiplex PCR; TCRdb stores in-frame clones only, minus some. The sample has about 50,000 clones; about 75% are singletons. CDR3 length: 15 amino acids. V was cut by 5 bases and J by 4 bases, with 18 bases left in between. Germline CDR1 is SQVTM and CDR2 is ANQGSEA. The V and J genes are TRBV29-1 and TRBJ2-1; no firm D call. This sequence originates from a human donor with classical Hodgkin lymphoma. The sample in question was peripheral blood mononuclear cells (PBMCs), obtained before the fourth cycle of nivolumab. DNA of the CDR3: TGCAGCGTTACTATCGGACGGTGGGATTACAATGAGCAGTTCTTC. Encoded protein: CSVTIGRWDYNEQFF.